These T cell receptor beta chains were read from a single sample in a study of cytomegalovirus exposure and HLA in healthy donors. Some clones are missing from TCRdb's copy, which holds only in-frame ones; the method was immunoSEQ multiplex PCR. The data contain tens of thousands of clones, 65% to 90% of them seen just once; the ten biggest clones take up 3.6%. The specimen sequenced was PBMCs. The source of these receptors is a woman aged 18-30 years in good health and CMV-seronegative. Each CDR3 is given with its conserved first and last residue. A D gene is named only where the DNA matches it firmly. The listing skips clone size in some rows; elsewhere it reads once, few, many or a size class.

CDR3aa,CDR3nt,d_gene,abundance,j_gene,v_gene
CASSFSIRGRAKYNEQFF,TGTGCCAGCAGTTTTTCCATAAGGGGGAGGGCCAAGTACAATGAGCAGTTCTTC,NA,NA,TRBJ2-1,TRBV27
CASSEDGQHREAFF,TGTGCCAGCAGTGAGGATGGGCAGCACCGTGAAGCTTTCTTT,NA,NA,TRBJ1-1,TRBV6-1
CASSPMGLAGGPEQFF,TGTGCCAGCAGCCCCATGGGACTAGCGGGGGGCCCTGAGCAGTTCTTC,TRBD2,NA,TRBJ2-1,TRBV5-6
CASSSLAGVATDTQYF,TGCGCCAGCAGCTCCTTAGCGGGGGTAGCCACAGATACGCAGTATTTT,TRBD2,NA,TRBJ2-3,TRBV5-1
CASSKGDSNYGYTF,TGTGCCAGCAGCAAGGGGGACAGTAACTATGGCTACACCTTC,TRBD1,NA,TRBJ1-2,TRBV7-3
CASSLLQIGNQPQNF,TGTGCCAGCAGTTTGTTACAGATTGGCAATCAGCCCCAGAATTTT,NA,NA,TRBJ1-5,TRBV28
CSVGGGGSGNTIYF,TGCAGCGTTGGAGGGGGGGGCTCTGGAAACACCATATATTTT,NA,NA,TRBJ1-3,TRBV29-1
CASSFVGGVQPQHF,TGTGCCAGCAGCTTTGTGGGGGGAGTGCAGCCCCAGCATTTT,NA,NA,TRBJ1-5,TRBV5-5
CASSLGQGTNFGYTF,TGCGCCAGCAGCTTGGGACAGGGTACCAATTTTGGCTACACCTTC,TRBD1,few,TRBJ1-2,TRBV5-1
CASSKPRTSGRQYNEQFF,TGTGCCAGCAGCAAACCCCGGACTAGCGGGAGACAATACAATGAGCAGTTCTTC,NA,once,TRBJ2-1,TRBV21-1
CASSDSSAPYEQYF,TGTGCCAGCAGTGACAGTAGCGCTCCCTACGAGCAGTACTTC,NA,NA,TRBJ2-7,TRBV2
CASSLGQRNSPLHF,TGTGCCAGCAGTCTGGGACAGCGAAATTCACCCCTCCACTTT,TRBD1,NA,TRBJ1-6,TRBV28
CASSYSKGAPSPLHF,TGTGCCAGCAGTTACTCGAAAGGGGCCCCTTCACCCCTCCACTTT,NA,once,TRBJ1-6,TRBV6-5
CASSQTRDTQYF,TGTGCCAGCAGCCAGACGAGGGATACGCAGTATTTT,NA,few,TRBJ2-3,TRBV6-1
CASSLSQQGFGELFF,TGTGCCAGCAGCTTGTCTCAACAGGGCTTCGGGGAGCTGTTTTTT,NA,NA,TRBJ2-2,TRBV7-9
CASSVGLGGWSQETQYF,TGCGCCAGCAGCGTGGGGCTAGGGGGCTGGAGCCAAGAGACCCAGTACTTC,TRBD1,few,TRBJ2-5,TRBV5-1
CASSFKDRKETQYF,TGTGCCAGTAGTTTCAAGGACAGAAAAGAGACCCAGTACTTC,NA,NA,TRBJ2-5,TRBV19
CAISATSPPYNEQFF,TGTGCCATCAGTGCAACTAGCCCTCCCTACAATGAGCAGTTCTTC,NA,NA,TRBJ2-1,TRBV10-3
CASSLYQDYTF,TGTGCCAGCAGCTTATACCAGGACTACACCTTC,NA,NA,TRBJ1-2,TRBV7-9
CASSVIAGVVDEQFF,TGTGCCAGCAGCGTTATAGCGGGAGTTGTCGATGAGCAGTTCTTC,TRBD2,medium-sized,TRBJ2-1,TRBV9
CASTDRDRSGYTF,TGTGCCAGCACCGACCGGGACAGGTCCGGCTACACCTTC,TRBD1,once,TRBJ1-2,TRBV9
CASSQDQGAGGYPF,TGCGCCAGCAGCCAAGATCAGGGGGCCGGGGGCTACCCCTTC,TRBD1,NA,TRBJ1-2,TRBV4-3
CASSLSLAGEGEQYF,TGCGCCAGCAGCTTGTCCCTAGCGGGAGAGGGGGAGCAGTACTTC,TRBD2,few,TRBJ2-7,TRBV5-1
CASSVEALAGYTDTQYF,TGTGCCAGCAGCGTAGAGGCCCTAGCGGGTTACACAGATACGCAGTATTTT,TRBD2,once,TRBJ2-3,TRBV9
CASSRGQGLPGELFF,TGTGCCAGCAGCAGGGGGCAGGGGCTCCCCGGGGAGCTGTTTTTT,NA,NA,TRBJ2-2,TRBV21-1
CASSQRDAGGKDGYTF,TGCGCCAGCAGCCAGCGGGACGCGGGGGGGAAGGATGGCTACACCTTC,NA,NA,TRBJ1-2,TRBV4-1
CASSLTQGARNEKLFF,TGTGCCAGCAGCTTAACACAGGGGGCGCGGAATGAAAAACTGTTTTTT,TRBD1,NA,TRBJ1-4,TRBV9
CASSSLTGTAGYWEQFF,TGTGCCAGCAGCTCACTCACCGGGACTGCGGGCTACTGGGAGCAGTTCTTC,NA,NA,TRBJ2-1,TRBV7-2
CASSLWAPSYEQYF,TGTGCCAGCAGCTTGTGGGCGCCCTCCTACGAGCAGTACTTC,NA,few,TRBJ2-7,TRBV5-6
CASSVGREYGYTF,TGTGCCAGCAGCGTAGGCCGGGAGTATGGCTACACCTTC,NA,few,TRBJ1-2,TRBV9
CASSYSIARGQETQYF,TGTGCCAGCAGTTACTCGATTGCCAGGGGCCAAGAGACCCAGTACTTC,NA,NA,TRBJ2-5,TRBV6-6